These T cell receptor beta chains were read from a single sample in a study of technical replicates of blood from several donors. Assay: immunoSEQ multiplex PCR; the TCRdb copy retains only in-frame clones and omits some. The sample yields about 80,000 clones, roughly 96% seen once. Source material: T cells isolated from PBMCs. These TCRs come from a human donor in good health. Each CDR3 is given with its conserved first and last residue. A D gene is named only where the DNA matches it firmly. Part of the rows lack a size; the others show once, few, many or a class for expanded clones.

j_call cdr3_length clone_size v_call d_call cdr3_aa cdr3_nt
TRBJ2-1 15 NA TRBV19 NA CASSIVVNVNNEQFF TGTGCCAGTAGTATCGTAGTAAACGTCAACAATGAGCAGTTCTTC
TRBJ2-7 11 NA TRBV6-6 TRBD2 CASSSGGEQYF TGTGCCAGCAGTTCGGGGGGCGAGCAGTACTTC
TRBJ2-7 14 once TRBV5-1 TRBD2 CASSPRTSGGEQYF TGCGCCAGCAGCCCCAGGACTAGCGGGGGTGAGCAGTACTTC
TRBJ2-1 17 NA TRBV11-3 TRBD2 CASSLNRRLAGLNEQFF TGTGCCAGCAGCTTAAATCGTCGACTAGCGGGACTCAATGAGCAGTTCTTC
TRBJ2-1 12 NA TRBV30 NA CASPRPGNEQFF TGTGCCTCGCCTCGGCCGGGGAATGAGCAGTTCTTC
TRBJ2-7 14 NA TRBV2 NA CASILRSLASEQYF TGTGCCAGCATCCTGCGGAGCCTGGCGAGCGAGCAGTACTTC
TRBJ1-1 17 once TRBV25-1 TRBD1 CASSETGTGPRGTEAFF TGTGCCAGCTCAGAAACCGGGACAGGGCCGAGGGGCACTGAAGCTTTCTTT
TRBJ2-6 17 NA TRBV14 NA CASSHPGGISGANVLTF TGTGCCAGCAGCCACCCCGGCGGTATCTCTGGGGCCAACGTCCTGACTTTC
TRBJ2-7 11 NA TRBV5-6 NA CASSLDGEQYF TGTGCCAGCAGCTTGGACGGCGAGCAGTACTTC
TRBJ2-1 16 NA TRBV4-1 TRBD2 CASSQVAGGRINEQFF TGCGCCAGCAGCCAGGTAGCGGGAGGAAGGATAAATGAGCAGTTCTTC
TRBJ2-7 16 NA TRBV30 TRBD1 CAWSVLGTGAYYEQYF TGTGCCTGGAGTGTACTAGGGACAGGGGCTTATTACGAGCAGTACTTC
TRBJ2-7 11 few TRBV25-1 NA CASSGAYEQYF TGTGCCAGCAGCGGGGCCTACGAGCAGTACTTC
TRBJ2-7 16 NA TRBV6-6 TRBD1 CASSYSEDRGEYEQYF TGTGCCAGCAGTTACTCGGAGGACAGGGGAGAGTACGAGCAGTACTTC
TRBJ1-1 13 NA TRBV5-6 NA CASSRTANTEAFF TGTGCCAGCAGCCGCACAGCAAACACTGAAGCTTTCTTT
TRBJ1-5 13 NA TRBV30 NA CAANVGDNQPQHF TGTGCCGCAAATGTAGGGGACAATCAGCCCCAGCATTTT
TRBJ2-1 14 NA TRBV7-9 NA CASSAQGSYNEQFF TGTGCCAGCAGCGCCCAGGGCTCCTACAATGAGCAGTTCTTC
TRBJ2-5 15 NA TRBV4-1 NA CASSQGSGYQETQYF TGCGCCAGCAGCCAAGGTTCAGGTTACCAAGAGACCCAGTACTTC
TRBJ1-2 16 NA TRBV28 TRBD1 CASSWGQAEANYGYTF TGTGCCAGCAGTTGGGGACAGGCTGAAGCTAACTATGGCTACACCTTC
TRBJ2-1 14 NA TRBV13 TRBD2 CASYGTSSYNEQFF TGTGCCAGCTACGGGACTAGCTCCTACAATGAGCAGTTCTTC
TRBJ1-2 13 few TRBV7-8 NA CASSPDSPAMVTF TGTGCCAGCAGCCCCGACAGTCCCGCAATGGTAACCTTC
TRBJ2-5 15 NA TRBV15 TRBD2 CATSSPPGGSETQYF TGTGCCACCAGCAGCCCCCCGGGAGGGTCAGAGACCCAGTACTTC
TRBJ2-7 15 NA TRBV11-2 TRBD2 CASSPILAGAYEQYF TGTGCCAGCAGCCCGATTTTAGCGGGAGCCTACGAGCAGTACTTC
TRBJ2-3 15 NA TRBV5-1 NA CASRLADSSTDTQYF TGCGCCAGCAGATTAGCGGACTCTAGCACAGATACGCAGTATTTT
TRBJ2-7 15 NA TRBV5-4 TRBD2 CASSLGAGGTYEQYF TGTGCCAGCAGCTTGGGAGCGGGAGGAACTTACGAGCAGTACTTC
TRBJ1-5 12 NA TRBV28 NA CASVGSRQPQHF TGTGCCAGCGTTGGGAGCAGGCAGCCCCAGCATTTT
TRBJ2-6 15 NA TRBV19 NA CASSIGTAGANVLTF TGTGCCAGTAGTATAGGTACAGCTGGGGCCAACGTCCTGACTTTC
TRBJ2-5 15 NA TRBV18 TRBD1 CASSLRDRSQETQYF TGTGCCAGCTCATTGAGGGACAGATCTCAAGAGACCCAGTACTTC
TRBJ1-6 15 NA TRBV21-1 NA CASSKCRGDNSPLHF TGTGCCAGCAGCAAATGCAGGGGGGATAATTCACCCCTCCACTTT
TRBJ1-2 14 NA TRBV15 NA CATSRDPSGYGYTF TGTGCCACCAGCAGAGATCCATCGGGCTATGGCTACACCTTC
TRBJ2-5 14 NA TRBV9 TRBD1 CASSLRQGQETQYF TGTGCCAGCAGCTTAAGACAGGGCCAAGAGACCCAGTACTTC